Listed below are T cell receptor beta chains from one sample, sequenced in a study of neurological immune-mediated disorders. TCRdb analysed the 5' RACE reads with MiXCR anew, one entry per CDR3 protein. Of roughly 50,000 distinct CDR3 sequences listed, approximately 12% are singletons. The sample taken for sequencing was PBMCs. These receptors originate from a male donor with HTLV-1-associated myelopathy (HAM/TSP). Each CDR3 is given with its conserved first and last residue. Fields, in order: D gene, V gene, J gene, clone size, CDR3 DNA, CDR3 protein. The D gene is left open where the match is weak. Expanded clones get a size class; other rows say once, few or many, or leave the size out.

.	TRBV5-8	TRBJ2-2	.	TGTGCCAGCAGCTTGGGGCTCAGCCCGAACACCGGGGAGCTGTTTTTT	CASSLGLSPNTGELFF
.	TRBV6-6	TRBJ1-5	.	TGTGCCAGCAGTTACAGAGGGGTCAATCAGCCCCAGCATTTT	CASSYRGVNQPQHF
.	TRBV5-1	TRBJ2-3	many	TGCGCCAGCAGCTTGACCACAGGGAGTTGGCCAGATACGCAGTATTTT	CASSLTTGSWPDTQYF
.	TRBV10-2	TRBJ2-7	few	TGCGCCAGCAGTGGGGATAGCTCCTACGAGCAGTACTTC	CASSGDSSYEQYF
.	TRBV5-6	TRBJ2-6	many	TGTGCCAGCAGCTTGATCGGGGACTCTGGGGCCAACGTCCTGACTTTC	CASSLIGDSGANVLTF
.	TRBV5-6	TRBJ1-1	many	TGTGCCAGCAGCTTGCTCCCCGGGGGTCCGAACACTGAAGCTTTCTTT	CASSLLPGGPNTEAFF
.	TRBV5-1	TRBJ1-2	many	TGCGCCAGCAGCTTGGACCTACAGGCTTACTATGGCTACACCTTC	CASSLDLQAYYGYTF
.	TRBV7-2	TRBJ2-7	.	TGTGCCAGCAGCTTATACCCTACCAGATCGTACGAGCAGTACTTC	CASSLYPTRSYEQYF
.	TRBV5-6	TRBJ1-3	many	TGTGCCAGCAATGGGGTTAGCTCTGGAAACACCATATATTTT	CASNGVSSGNTIYF
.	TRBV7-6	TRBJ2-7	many	TGTGCCAGCAGCTTATCAAGGGCCGAGCAGTACTTC	CASSLSRAEQYF
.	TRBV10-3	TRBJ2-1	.	TGTGCCATCAGTCTACTAGCTGGGGCCACTAGCTCCTACAATGAGCAGTTCTTC	CAISLLAGATSSYNEQFF
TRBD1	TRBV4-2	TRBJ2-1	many	TGTGCCAGCAGCCAAGTACCGGGACAGGGGAGGAATGAGCAGTTCTTC	CASSQVPGQGRNEQFF
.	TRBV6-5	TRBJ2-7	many	TGTGCCAGCAGTAGCGACACCTGGAATGGCGAGCAGTACTTC	CASSSDTWNGEQYF
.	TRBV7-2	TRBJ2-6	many	TGTGCCAGCAGCTTAGTTGGGGGCTCTGGGGCCAACGTCCTGACTTTC	CASSLVGGSGANVLTF
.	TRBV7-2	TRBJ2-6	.	TGTGCCAGCAGCTTACATCGACAGACCTCCTGGGGCAACGTCCTGACTTTC	CASSLHRQTSWGNVLTF
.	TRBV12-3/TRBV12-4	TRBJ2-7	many	TGTGCCAGCAGTTTATCAGTTACCGAGCAGTACTTC	CASSLSVTEQYF
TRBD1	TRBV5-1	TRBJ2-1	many	TGCGCCAGCAGCCACCCGGACAGGGGTAATGAGCAGTTCTTC	CASSHPDRGNEQFF
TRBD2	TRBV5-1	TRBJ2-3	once	TGCGCCAGCAGCCTCCGGACTAGCGGTGATACGCAGTATTTT	CASSLRTSGDTQYF
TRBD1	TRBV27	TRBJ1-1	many	TGTGCCAGCAGTTCCCTGATTGGGACAGGGGGAGGGAACACTGAAGCTTTCTTT	CASSSLIGTGGGNTEAFF
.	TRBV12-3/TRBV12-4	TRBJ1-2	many	TGTGCCAGCAGTTTAGGGCAGGGCCCCCTTGGCTACACCTTC	CASSLGQGPLGYTF
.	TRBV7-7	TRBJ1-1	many	TGTGCCAGCAGCCCCGGTGGGATCATGAACACTGAAGCTTTCTTT	CASSPGGIMNTEAFF
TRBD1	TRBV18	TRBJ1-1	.	TGTGCCAGCTCCGAGACAGGGGGCACTGAAGCTTTCTTT	CASSETGGTEAFF
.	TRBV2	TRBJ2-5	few	TGTGCCAGCAATAGACAGGTTCAAGAGACCCAGTACTTC	CASNRQVQETQYF
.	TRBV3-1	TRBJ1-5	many	TGTGCCAGCAGCCAAGGCATCAATCAGCCCCAGCATTTT	CASSQGINQPQHF
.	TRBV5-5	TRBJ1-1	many	TGTGCCAGCAGCTTGGTTGGGGGTCGTGGGAACACTGAAGCTTTCTTT	CASSLVGGRGNTEAFF
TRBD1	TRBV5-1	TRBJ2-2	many	TGCGCCAGCAGCTTCATTATAACAGACAGGGCATACACCGGGGAGCTGTTTTTT	CASSFIITDRAYTGELFF
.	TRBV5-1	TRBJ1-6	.	TGCGCCAGCAGCTTACAAGGACAGAAGGATTCACCCCTCCACTTT	CASSLQGQKDSPLHF
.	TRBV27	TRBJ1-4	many	TGTGCCAGCAGTTTATCGTGGGAGGCTGAAAAACTGTTTTTT	CASSLSWEAEKLFF
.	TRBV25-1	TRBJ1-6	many	TGTGCCAGCAAATCGGGGGCGCGAGCCAGCTCCTATAATTCACCCCTCCACTTT	CASKSGARASSYNSPLHF
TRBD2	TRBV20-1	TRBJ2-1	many	TGCAGTGCTGCGGGACCCCCGGGAGGTGGCTACAATGAGCAGTTCTTC	CSAAGPPGGGYNEQFF
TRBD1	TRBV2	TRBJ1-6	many	TGTGCCAGCAGTCAGACAGGGAACGGTTCACCCCTCCACTTT	CASSQTGNGSPLHF
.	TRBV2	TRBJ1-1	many	TGTGCCAGCACCGAGGCGGGACGGAAAGCTTTCTTT	CASTEAGRKAFF
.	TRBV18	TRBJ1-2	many	TGTGCCAGCTCACCACCGGCAGGGCGCCTCTATGGCTACACCTTC	CASSPPAGRLYGYTF
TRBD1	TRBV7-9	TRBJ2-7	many	TGTGCCAGCAGCTTAGTATCCGGGACAGTAAACTACGAGCAGTACTTC	CASSLVSGTVNYEQYF
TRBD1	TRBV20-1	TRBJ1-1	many	TGCAGTGCCCTGGACAGGCTGAACACTGAAGCTTTCTTT	CSALDRLNTEAFF
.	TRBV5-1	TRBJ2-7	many	TGCGCCAGCAGCCCTACTAGCTGGCACGAGCAGTACTTC	CASSPTSWHEQYF
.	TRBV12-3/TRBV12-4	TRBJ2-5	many	TGTGCCAGCAGTTTTGGCAGGAACCAAGAGACCCAGTACTTC	CASSFGRNQETQYF
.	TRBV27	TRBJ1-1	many	TGTGCCAGCAGTTCCTCGGGAAGCACTGAAGCTTTCTTT	CASSSSGSTEAFF
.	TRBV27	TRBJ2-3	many	TGTGCCAGCAGTTTATACGGCACAGATACGCAGTATTTT	CASSLYGTDTQYF
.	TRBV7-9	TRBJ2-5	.	TGTGCCAGCAGCGATCCCGAAGAGACCCAGTACTTC	CASSDPEETQYF
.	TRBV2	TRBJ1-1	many	TGTGCCAGCAGCTTCACCTATGAAGCTTTCTTT	CASSFTYEAFF
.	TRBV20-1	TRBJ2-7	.	TGCAGTGCGGCAGGTAGGGAGGGGGGGCCCTCCTACGAGCAGTACTTC	CSAAGREGGPSYEQYF
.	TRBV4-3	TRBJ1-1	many	TGCGCCAGCAGCCAAGTTACAGGACCGAACACTGAAGCTTTCTTT	CASSQVTGPNTEAFF
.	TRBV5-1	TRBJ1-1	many	TGCGCCAGCAGCCCCCGTCCTGACACTGAAGCTTTCTTT	CASSPRPDTEAFF
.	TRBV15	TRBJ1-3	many	TGTGCCACCAGCAGAGGACCTCTAGAAGACACCATATATTTT	CATSRGPLEDTIYF
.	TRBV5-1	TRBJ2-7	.	TGCGCCAGCAGCTTGGGGCAGGGGTTGTCCTACGAGCAGTACTTC	CASSLGQGLSYEQYF
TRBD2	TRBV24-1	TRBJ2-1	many	TGTGCCACCAGTGAATCGGGGGGTTGGTTCTTC	CATSESGGWFF
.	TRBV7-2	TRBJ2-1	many	TGTGCCAGCAGCTTATTACAGGCAAATGAGCAGTTCTTC	CASSLLQANEQFF
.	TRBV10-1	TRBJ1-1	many	TGCGCCAGCAGTGCTGGGAGGACTGAAGCTTTCTTT	CASSAGRTEAFF
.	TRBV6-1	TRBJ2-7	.	TGTGCCACCACCCACGGAGCCTACGAGCATTACTTC	CATTHGAYEHYF